Listed below are T cell receptor beta chains from one sample, sequenced in a study of identical twins. TCRdb itself ran the 5' RACE reads through MiXCR, one entry per CDR3 protein. This table has roughly 1.6 million distinct CDR3 sequences, roughly 35% appearing once. The specimen was cord blood. The receptor set was obtained from a newborn girl in good health. The CDR3 runs from the conserved cysteine through the conserved F or W. A D gene is named only where the DNA matches it firmly. A row's size may be missing; if present it is once, few, many or a size class.

>TRBV10-2|TRBJ2-4|NA|NA
CASIGALAGGNIQYF
TGCGCCAGCATAGGGGCCCTGGCAGGCGGGAACATTCAGTACTTC
>TRBV3-1|TRBJ1-1|few|NA
CASSPDVGNTEAFF
TGTGCCAGCAGCCCGGATGTGGGGAACACTGAAGCTTTCTTT
>TRBV20-1|TRBJ2-5|few|TRBD2
CSARFLAGETQYF
TGCAGTGCTAGGTTTCTAGCGGGCGAGACCCAGTACTTC
>TRBV20-1|TRBJ2-7|NA|TRBD2
CSAKAGGGEQYF
TGCAGTGCCAAAGCGGGAGGAGGCGAGCAGTACTTC
>TRBV9|TRBJ2-5|few|NA
CASSVEARRETQYF
TGTGCCAGCAGCGTAGAAGCCAGGCGGGAGACCCAGTACTTC
>TRBV10-3|TRBJ2-5|few|TRBD1
CAISAGGEETQYF
TGTGCCATCAGTGCAGGGGGCGAGGAGACCCAGTACTTC
>TRBV27|TRBJ2-3|NA|TRBD2
CASSFLTSGSTDTQYF
TGTGCCAGCAGTTTTTTGACTAGCGGGAGCACAGATACGCAGTATTTT
>TRBV5-1|TRBJ2-1|NA|TRBD1
CASSLGWDRNEQFF
TGCGCCAGCAGCTTGGGCTGGGACAGGAATGAGCAGTTCTTC
>TRBV20-1|TRBJ2-7|many|NA
CSAPTSLRSYEQYF
TGCAGTGCTCCTACTTCTCTGCGCTCCTACGAGCAGTACTTC
>TRBV25-1|TRBJ2-1|NA|NA
CASSESASQGLDEQFF
TGTGCCAGCAGTGAATCAGCGAGCCAAGGTCTAGATGAGCAGTTCTTC
>TRBV20-1|TRBJ2-1|few|TRBD1
CSAGGGTGRDNEQFF
TGCAGTGCTGGAGGGGGGACAGGGCGCGACAATGAGCAGTTCTTC